Included here is one T cell receptor (beta chain) sequence, with context. Antigen: not known. This specimen belongs to a study of cytomegalovirus exposure and HLA in healthy donors. About the research overall: Earlier findings included some 120 million unique TCR beta sequences obtained from some 180 million T cells. General study findings and limits: Reportedly, cytomegalovirus status was diagnosed with high sensitivity and specificity. A later analysis showed HLA-associated TCR beta chains outstripping equally common others in clonal expansion.

PCR involved 60 Vbeta and 13 Jbeta primers. Repertoires were generated with immunoSEQ multiplex PCR, while TCRdb's copy carries only in-frame clones and drops some. Counted here are about 160,000 clones, around 86% occurring once; the ten biggest clones make up roughly 1.9%. The CDR3 is 12 residues long. Trimming took off 3 bases at V and 7 bases at J, with 8 bases between the two ends. Germline V gene lookup returns CDR1 SGDLS and CDR2 YYNGEE. This chain connects TRBV9 to TRBJ2-1; D might be TRBD2 (5 bases). The material sequenced was PBMCs. The sequence came from a human donor in good health. In DNA form, the CDR3 reads TGTGCCAGCAGCGCAACGGGGAATGAGCAGTTCTTC. Its protein product is CASSATGNEQFF. Combining the CDR3 with reference TRBV9 and TRBJ2-1 gives the whole variable domain DSGVTQTPKHLITATGQRVTLRCSPRSGDLSVYWYQQSLDQGLQFLIQYYNGEERAKGNILERFSAQQFPDLHSELNLSSLELGDSALYFCASSATGNEQFFGPGTRLTVL.